This T cell receptor beta chain was profiled in a study of T cell responses to AZD1222 COVID-19 vaccine. Background on the study: Timing groups of about 4 and about 12 weeks for second doses were pooled.

Profiled with immunoSEQ multiplex PCR; TCRdb holds only in-frame clones, not every one. The data hold under 150,000 clones, with about 92% observed a single time. On this clone: The antigen is unknown.

Overall study results and limits: Following two doses of AZD1222, Spike-specific TCR breadth and depth rose. Donors skewed white British and female; clonal diversity was possibly underestimated. Only a handful of people who got AZD1222 tested seropositive at baseline.

Germline lookup yields CDR1 LGHNA and CDR2 YNFKEQ. The V end lost 1 base, the J end lost 6 bases, and 8 bases lay between the germline ends. The CDR3 is 13 residues long. The chain combines TRBV4-2 with TRBJ2-3; D remains unclear. This receptor was obtained from an adult in good health. The input for sequencing was peripheral blood, taken on day 0 of AZD1222 vaccination. The CDR3 sequence is CASSQVLVDTQYF. The DNA of the CDR3 is TGTGCCAGCAGCCAAGTTTTGGTTGATACGCAGTATTTT.